This entry is about one T cell receptor beta chain. Its antigen remains unidentified. No much larger clonotype is one base removed from it; base qualities were not supplied. These data originate in a study of cytomegalovirus exposure and HLA in healthy donors (dated by TCRdb to the late 2010s). About the full investigation: According to an earlier analysis of 587 of the donors, 150 million to 200 million T cells yielded roughly 110 million unique TCR beta sequences and about 300 Gb of sequence data. Around 300 gigabases of sequencing data and around 87 million unique TCR sequences were included in an early release covering under 650 HLA-typed donors. Among the roughly 430 genotyped donors, around 81% belonged to the genetic ancestry cluster associated with self-reported Caucasian donors. The study was designed to test whether signatures of past pathogen exposure could be identified by cataloging public T cell receptors. The study profiled the T cell repertoires of 500 to 800 subjects by immunosequencing and related them to cytomegalovirus serostatus. In addition to the first cohort of several hundred subjects, a separate validation cohort of 120 different subjects was used. To predict cytomegalovirus infection status, the study combined high-throughput TCR immunosequencing, statistical association of individual TCRs with disease status, and machine learning. To study patterns of TCR occurrence, a later analysis re-analyzed previously published TCR beta repertoires from 550 to 800 donors and added high-resolution HLA genotyping. Rather than using new phenotypic data, the later analysis identified candidate immune exposures from TCR beta sequences and from how often those sequences occurred across donors. In an earlier analysis of 587 of the donors, high-throughput TCR beta sequencing was used to judge whether each TCR beta V gene segment behaved as functional or pseudogenic. Alongside the repertoire data, information on donor age, sex, ethnicity and CMV serostatus was compiled. A later genetic analysis took genome-wide SNP genotypes for about 65% of the 666 donors and used that subset as a discovery cohort. Every discovery cohort repertoire had been produced on one sequencing platform. HLA typing included class I and class II loci at four-digit resolution. Typing coverage differed by locus: A, B, C, DRB1 and DQB1 were typed in roughly 620-630 donors, DQA1 in 500 to 550, DPA1 in around 610, and DPB1 in approximately 450. About five DR-DQ haplotypes were treated as single units for association and clustering because of strong linkage in the cohort. On average, roughly 250,000 unique TCR beta nucleotide sequences were sequenced per donor among several hundred genotyped donors of the cohort, with roughly 18% of those sequences being non-productive.

The cohort was made up of approximately 670 healthy bone marrow donors. At the time of sampling, all cohort members were nominally healthy, though unrecorded immune exposures were likely present. The donor was CMV seropositive and belonged to the group of more than 250 seropositive cohort members. Each donor provided a peripheral blood sample, and peripheral blood mononuclear cells were used for TCR beta sequencing. The Qiagen DNeasy Blood Extraction Kit was used to extract genomic DNA from the blood cell samples. There are 15 amino acids in the CDR3, from cysteine to phenylalanine inclusive. Of the read, only the CDR3 DNA is kept; its 45 bases are in frame from base 1. CDR1 and CDR2, per the germline V gene, are MGHRA and YSYEKL. V was cut back by 0 bases and J by 6 bases, leaving a gap of 11 bases between them. Broad study findings and their caveats: A further reported finding was that TCR beta sequences accurately predicted the HLA-A and HLA-B alleles for most subjects in the first cohort. V-gene and J-gene trimming of TCR beta chains was associated with a missense DCLRE1C variant in a later genetic analysis, and the association was replicated in an independent cohort. HLA typing was unavailable for some donors at each locus, so association tests used only the typed subset. According to a later genetic analysis, donors in an Asian-associated ancestry cluster had fewer N-insertions in productive TCRs than the approximately 630-donor mean. In a later analysis, most CMV-associated TCR beta chains were found to appear HLA-restricted, with HLA associations seemingly driven largely by CMV exposure. Strong co-occurrence of HLA alleles, especially DR and DQ, made assigning TCR associations to individual alleles difficult. CMV serostatus was the only immune exposure information available for the cohort. In vitro tests confirmed that a few of the cytomegalovirus-associated TCR beta chains recognize cytomegalovirus antigens. In a later analysis, the rate of TCR association differed among HLA loci, with DRB1 alleles having the most associated TCRs and HLA-C alleles having the fewest. A group of highly shared sequence variants was considered likely to be a technical artifact of the sequencing pipeline. Linkage disequilibrium might explain the correlated functional status among segregating V segments, but an unknown experimental factor could not be ruled out. Broadly in line with IMGT annotations, most TCR beta V segments showed up in productive rearrangements about 87% or about 30% of the time in an earlier analysis of about 500 of the donors. In the study, about 150 TCR beta chains were listed as associated with cytomegalovirus. Roughly uniform sequencing depth across donors was assumed in presence/absence analyses, although this assumption may not hold. The 87-base-pair reads could not distinguish some IMGT-functional V segments, including TRBV6-2 and TRBV6-3, so those segments were excluded. Specific HLA alleles were associated with 15,000 to 20,000 TCR beta sequences at a false discovery rate of 0.05 in a later analysis. Cytomegalovirus status was reported to be diagnosed by the classifier with high specificity and sensitivity in both the original and validation cohorts. The authors suggested that the approach could potentially be extended to other disease states and immunological phenotypes. Compared with equally common non-associated chains, HLA-associated TCR beta chains in a later analysis were more clonally expanded and had lower generation probabilities. According to a later analysis, parvovirus B19, influenza, CMV and Epstein-Barr virus appeared linked to several top co-occurrence clusters. The cohort was sequenced for TCR beta chains only, and without alpha or paired-chain data the features that could be detected were limited. About 17 rarely observed V segments, including chromosome 9 orphons, were excluded from the earlier analysis of approximately 600 of the donors because counts were too low. Most TCR sequences were observed very rarely across donors, whereas some public TCRs were present in many individuals.

The library was generated by the immunoSEQ multiplex PCR assay. A mixture of 60 forward primers for TCR Vbeta segments and 13 reverse primers for TCR Jbeta segments was used in the multiplex PCR. The CDR3 region of rearranged TCR beta genes was amplified from genomic DNA by a multiplex PCR assay. The amplified TCR beta libraries were sequenced on the Illumina HiSeq System as 87-base-pair reads. The source study handled its data this way. A later analysis counted about 76 million unique TCR beta chains across the 650 to 700 repertoires, and 9 million to 14 million of these chains were shared by at least two donors. A nearest-neighbor algorithm error-corrected the raw reads and collapsed the reads into unique sequences, merging closely related sequences to remove PCR and sequencing errors. Alignment of CDR3 sequences to IMGT reference sequences was used to assign V, D and J gene segments. Each retained sequence needed at least a six-nucleotide match to both a V gene segment and a J gene segment. Rearrangements were called productive when the CDR3 lacked stop codons and stayed in frame with V and J; all others were non-productive. Following IMGT convention, CDR3 was defined as the stretch from the second conserved V-encoded cysteine to the conserved J-encoded phenylalanine. In an earlier analysis of approximately 590 of the donors, sequences lacking an unambiguous match to a single V gene segment were excluded. An earlier analysis of a few hundred of the donors classified V segments as functional when productive rearrangements were above 56.7% and as segregating when the standard deviation between donors was above 5%. A statistical classification framework was built to diagnose cytomegalovirus status from the catalog of TCR beta chain sequences. V and J gene assignment, in a later analysis, came from comparing TCR nucleotide sequences with IMGT/GENE-DB human TR gene sequences. A later analysis assigned CDR3 sequences and most-parsimonious VDJ recombination scenarios with the TCRdist pipeline. In a later analysis, every TCR beta chain was defined by the combination of its CDR3 amino acid sequence and its V-gene family, and reads without a unique V-gene family were dropped. In a later analysis, fewer than 650 highly shared, low-generation-probability nucleotide sequences were removed to address suspected cross-contamination and a sequencing artifact. A later analysis calculated a clonal expansion index for each public chain from normalized within-repertoire ranks of inferred template counts. Generation probabilities in a later analysis came from a VDJ recombination model fitted to out-of-frame rearrangements, and those results were checked against IGoR. A later analysis scored TCR-TCR, TCR-HLA and TCR-CMV co-occurrence with hypergeometric tests, applying a repertoire-size bias correction to TCR pairs. False discovery rates were estimated in a later analysis by permuting HLA or CMV assignments 20 times. In a later analysis, co-occurring TCRs were grouped using DBSCAN, with TCRdist sequence similarity added in when clustering inside HLA-allele-positive subsets. Co-occurrence clustering excluded repertoires with fewer than 30,000 or more than 120,000 public chains, plus five with anomalous nucleotide sharing. Drawn from immuneACCESS, this table holds only the in-frame rearrangements with V and J called that TCRdb kept. Clones are partly lost; checked studies trace under half to an unresolved V gene and leave the rest unexplained. Clone size and the V and J calls come from that table; the DNA yielded D and trimming. The sample has approximately 260,000 clones on record, roughly 81% of them singletons. In total, the top ten clones hold roughly 2% of the sample.

The origin of this receptor is a woman aged 35 to 49 in good health and CMV-seropositive. The V gene is TRBV4-1 and the J gene is TRBJ2-2; TRBD2 is perhaps the D gene, given 6 matching bases. Sequencing used PBMCs. The nucleotide sequence is TGCGCCAGCAGCCAAGAACGTGGAGGGCCCGGGGAGCTGTTTTTT. Its protein product is CASSQERGGPGELFF.